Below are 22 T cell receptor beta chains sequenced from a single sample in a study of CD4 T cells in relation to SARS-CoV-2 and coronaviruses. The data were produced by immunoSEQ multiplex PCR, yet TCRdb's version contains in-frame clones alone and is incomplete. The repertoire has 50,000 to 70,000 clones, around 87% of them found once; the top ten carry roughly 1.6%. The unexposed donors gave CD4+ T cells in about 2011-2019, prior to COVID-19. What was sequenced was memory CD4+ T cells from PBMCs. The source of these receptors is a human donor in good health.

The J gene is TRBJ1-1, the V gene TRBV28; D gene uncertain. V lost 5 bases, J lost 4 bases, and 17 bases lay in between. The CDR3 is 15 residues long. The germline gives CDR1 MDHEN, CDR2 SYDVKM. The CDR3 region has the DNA TGTGCCAGCAGTCCACCCCCGCATTGGGGCACTGAAGCTTTCTTT. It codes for CASSPPPHWGTEAFF.

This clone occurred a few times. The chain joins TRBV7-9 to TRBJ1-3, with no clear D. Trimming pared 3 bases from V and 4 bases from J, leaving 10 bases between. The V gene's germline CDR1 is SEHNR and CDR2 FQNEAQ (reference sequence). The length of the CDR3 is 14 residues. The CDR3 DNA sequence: TGTGCCAGCAGCTTCGGAACAGACGGAAACACCATATATTTT. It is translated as CASSFGTDGNTIYF.

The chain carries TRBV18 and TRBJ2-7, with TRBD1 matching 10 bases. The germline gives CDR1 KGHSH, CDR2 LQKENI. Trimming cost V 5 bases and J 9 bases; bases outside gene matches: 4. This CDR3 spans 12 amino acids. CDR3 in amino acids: CASSSGQGWQYF. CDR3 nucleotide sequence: TGTGCCAGCTCATCGGGACAGGGGTGGCAGTACTTC.

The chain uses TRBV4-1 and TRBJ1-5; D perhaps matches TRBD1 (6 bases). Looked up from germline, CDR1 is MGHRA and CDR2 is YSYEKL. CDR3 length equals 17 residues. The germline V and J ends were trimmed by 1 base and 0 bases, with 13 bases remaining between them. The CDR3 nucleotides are TGCGCCAGCAGCCAAGGGGGGGGACAATATAGCAATCAGCCCCAGCATTTT. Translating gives CASSQGGGQYSNQPQHF.

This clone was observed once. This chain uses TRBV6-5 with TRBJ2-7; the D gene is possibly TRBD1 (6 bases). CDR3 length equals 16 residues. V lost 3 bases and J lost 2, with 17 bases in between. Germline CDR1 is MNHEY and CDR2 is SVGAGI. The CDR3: CASSYRPQGTPYEQYF. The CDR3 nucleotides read TGTGCCAGCAGTTATAGGCCTCAGGGGACCCCCTACGAGCAGTACTTC.

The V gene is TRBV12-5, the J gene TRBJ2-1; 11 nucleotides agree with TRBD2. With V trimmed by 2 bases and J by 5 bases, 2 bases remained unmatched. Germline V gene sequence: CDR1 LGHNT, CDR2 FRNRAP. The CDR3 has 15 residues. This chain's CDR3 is CASGLLAGGHNEQFF. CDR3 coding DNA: TGTGCTAGTGGTTTGTTAGCGGGGGGGCACAATGAGCAGTTCTTC. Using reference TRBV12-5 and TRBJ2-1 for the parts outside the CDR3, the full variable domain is DARVTQTPRHKVTEMGQEVTMRCQPILGHNTVFWYRQTMMQGLELLAYFRNRAPLDDSGMPKDRFSAEMPDATLATLKIQPSEPRDSAVYFCASGLLAGGHNEQFFGPGTRLTVL.

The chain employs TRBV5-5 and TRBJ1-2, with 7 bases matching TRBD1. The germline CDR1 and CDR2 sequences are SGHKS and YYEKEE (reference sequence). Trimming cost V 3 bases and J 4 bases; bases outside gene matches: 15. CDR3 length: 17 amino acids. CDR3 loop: CASSWGGETGNPYGYTF. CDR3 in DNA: TGTGCCAGCAGCTGGGGGGGGGAGACAGGGAACCCCTATGGCTACACCTTC.

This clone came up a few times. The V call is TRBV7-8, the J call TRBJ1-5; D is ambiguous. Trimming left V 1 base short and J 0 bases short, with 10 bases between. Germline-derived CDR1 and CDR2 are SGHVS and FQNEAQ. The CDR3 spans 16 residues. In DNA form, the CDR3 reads TGTGCCAGCAGCTTAGTGCGGTCTCTTAGCAATCAGCCCCAGCATTTT. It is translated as CASSLVRSLSNQPQHF.

CDR3 DNA: TGTGCCAGCAGCTTGTGGGTCAATCAGCCCCAGCATTTT. It yields the protein CASSLWVNQPQHF. This rearrangement joins TRBV5-8 to TRBJ1-5; no clear D. Deletions cut 1 base from V and 3 bases from J, with 5 bases between. There are 13 residues in the CDR3. Looked up from germline, CDR1 is SGHTS and CDR2 is YDEGEE.

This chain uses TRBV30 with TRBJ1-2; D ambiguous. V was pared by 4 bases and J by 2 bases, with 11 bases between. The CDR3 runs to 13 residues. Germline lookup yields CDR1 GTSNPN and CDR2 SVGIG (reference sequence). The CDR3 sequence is CAWTAGINYGYTF. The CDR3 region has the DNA TGTGCCTGGACTGCGGGGATAAACTATGGCTACACCTTC.

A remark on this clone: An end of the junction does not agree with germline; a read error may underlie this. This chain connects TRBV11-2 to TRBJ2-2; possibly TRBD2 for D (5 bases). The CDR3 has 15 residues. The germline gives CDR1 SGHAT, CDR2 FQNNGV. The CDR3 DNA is TGTGCCAGTAGCTATCGCAGAGAGCGGACCGGGGAGCTGTTTTTT. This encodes CASSYRRERTGELFF.

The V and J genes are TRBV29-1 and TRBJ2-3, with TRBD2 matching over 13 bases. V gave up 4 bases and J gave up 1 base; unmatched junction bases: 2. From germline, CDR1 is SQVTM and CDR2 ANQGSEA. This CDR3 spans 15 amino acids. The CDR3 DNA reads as TGCAGCGTTGGTGGGACTAGCGGGGGCACAGATACGCAGTATTTT. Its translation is CSVGGTSGGTDTQYF.

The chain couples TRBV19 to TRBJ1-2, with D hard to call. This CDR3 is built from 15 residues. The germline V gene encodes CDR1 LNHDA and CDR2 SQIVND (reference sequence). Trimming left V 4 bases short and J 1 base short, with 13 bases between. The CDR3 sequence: CASSKMGKFNYGYTF. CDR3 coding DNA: TGTGCCAGTAGTAAGATGGGGAAGTTTAACTATGGCTACACCTTC.

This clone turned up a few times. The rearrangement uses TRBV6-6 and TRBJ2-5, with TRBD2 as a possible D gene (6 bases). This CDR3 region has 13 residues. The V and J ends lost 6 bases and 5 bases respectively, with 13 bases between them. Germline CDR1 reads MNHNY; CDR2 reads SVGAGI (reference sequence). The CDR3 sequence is CASRATSIETQYF. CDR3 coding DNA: TGTGCCAGCAGGGCGACTAGTATCGAGACCCAGTACTTC.

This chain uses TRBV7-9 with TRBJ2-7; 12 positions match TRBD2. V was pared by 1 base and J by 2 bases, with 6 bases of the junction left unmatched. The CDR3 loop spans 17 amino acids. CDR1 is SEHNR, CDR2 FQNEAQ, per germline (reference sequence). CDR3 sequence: CASSLGTSGNRPYEQYF. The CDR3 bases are TGTGCCAGCAGCTTAGGGACTAGCGGGAATCGGCCCTACGAGCAGTACTTC.

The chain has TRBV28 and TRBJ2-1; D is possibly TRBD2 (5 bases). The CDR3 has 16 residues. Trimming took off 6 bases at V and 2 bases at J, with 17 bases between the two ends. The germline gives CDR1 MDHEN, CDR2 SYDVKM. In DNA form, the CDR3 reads TGTGCCAGCAGAGGATTTCTTAGCGTCGCCTACAATGAGCAGTTCTTC. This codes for CASRGFLSVAYNEQFF.

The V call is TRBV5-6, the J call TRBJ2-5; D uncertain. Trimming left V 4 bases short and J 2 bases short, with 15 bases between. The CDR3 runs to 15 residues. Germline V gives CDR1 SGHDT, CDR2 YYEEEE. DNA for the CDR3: TGTGCCAGCAGCCTGTTCAGACGGTTTCAAGAGACCCAGTACTTC. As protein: CASSLFRRFQETQYF.

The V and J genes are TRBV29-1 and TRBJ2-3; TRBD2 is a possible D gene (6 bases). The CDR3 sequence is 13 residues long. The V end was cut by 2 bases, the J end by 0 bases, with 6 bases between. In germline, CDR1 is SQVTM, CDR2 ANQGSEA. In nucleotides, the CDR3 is TGCAGCGTTGAACGGGGGAGCACAGATACGCAGTATTTT. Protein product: CSVERGSTDTQYF.

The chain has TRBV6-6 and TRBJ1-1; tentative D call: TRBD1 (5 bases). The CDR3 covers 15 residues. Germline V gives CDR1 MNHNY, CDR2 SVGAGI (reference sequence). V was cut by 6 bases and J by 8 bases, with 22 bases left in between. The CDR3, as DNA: TGTGCCAGCAGATTCACCGGGACGAGGCGCCGGGAAGCTTTCTTT. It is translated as CASRFTGTRRREAFF.

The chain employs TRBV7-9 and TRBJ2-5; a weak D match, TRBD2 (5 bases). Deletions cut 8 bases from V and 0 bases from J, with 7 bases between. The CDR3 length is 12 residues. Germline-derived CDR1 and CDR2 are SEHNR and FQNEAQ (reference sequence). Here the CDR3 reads CASAGNQETQYF. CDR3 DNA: TGTGCCAGCGCCGGGAACCAAGAGACCCAGTACTTC.

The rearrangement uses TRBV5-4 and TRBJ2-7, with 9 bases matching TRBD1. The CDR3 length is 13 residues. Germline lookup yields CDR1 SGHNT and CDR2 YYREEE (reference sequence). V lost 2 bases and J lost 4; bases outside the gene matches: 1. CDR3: CASSLQGAYEQYF. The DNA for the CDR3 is TGTGCCAGCAGCTTACAGGGGGCGTACGAGCAGTACTTC.

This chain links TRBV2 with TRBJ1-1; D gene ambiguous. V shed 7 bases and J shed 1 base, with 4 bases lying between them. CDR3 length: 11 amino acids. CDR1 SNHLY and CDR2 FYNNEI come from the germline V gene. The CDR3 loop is CASMANTEAFF. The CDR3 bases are TGTGCCAGCATGGCGAACACTGAAGCTTTCTTT. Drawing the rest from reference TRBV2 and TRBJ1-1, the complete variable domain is EPEVTQTPSHQVTQMGQEVILRCVPISNHLYFYWYRQILGQKVEFLVSFYNNEISEKSEIFDDQFSVERPDGSNFTLKIRSTKLEDSAMYFCASMANTEAFFGQGTRLTVV.